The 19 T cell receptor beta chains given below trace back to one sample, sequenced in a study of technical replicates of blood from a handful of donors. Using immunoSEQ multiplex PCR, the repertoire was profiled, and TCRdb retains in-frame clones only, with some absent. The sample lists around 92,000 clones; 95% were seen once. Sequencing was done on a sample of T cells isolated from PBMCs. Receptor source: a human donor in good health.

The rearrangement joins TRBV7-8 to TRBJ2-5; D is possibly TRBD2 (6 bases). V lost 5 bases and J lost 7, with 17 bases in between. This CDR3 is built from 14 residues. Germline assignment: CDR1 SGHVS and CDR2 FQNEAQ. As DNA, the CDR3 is TGTGCCAGCAGCAATTTGGGGCGGGATATGACCCAGTACTTC. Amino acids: CASSNLGRDMTQYF. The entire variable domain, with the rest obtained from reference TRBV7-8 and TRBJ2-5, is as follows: GAGVSQSPRYKVAKRGQDVALRCDPISGHVSLFWYQQALGQGPEFLTYFQNEAQLDKSGLPSDRFFAERPEGSVSTLKIQRTQQEDSAVYLCASSNLGRDMTQYFGPGTRLLVL.

CDR3 in amino acids: CSASGEYEQYF. The CDR3 DNA follows: TGCAGTGCTAGTGGAGAGTACGAGCAGTACTTC. V usage is TRBV20-1 and J usage is TRBJ2-7; D gene unclear. Germline assignment: CDR1 DFQATT and CDR2 SNEGSKA (reference sequence). This CDR3 spans 11 amino acids. The V end lost 3 bases, the J end lost 4 bases, and 7 bases lay between the germline ends.

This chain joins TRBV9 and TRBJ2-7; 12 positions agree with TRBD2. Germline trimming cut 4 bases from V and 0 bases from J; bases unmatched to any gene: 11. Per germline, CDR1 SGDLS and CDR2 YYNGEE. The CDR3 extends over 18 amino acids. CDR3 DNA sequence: TGTGCCAGCAGCCCTGGACTAGCGGGGCAGACGAGCTCCTACGAGCAGTACTTC. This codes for CASSPGLAGQTSSYEQYF.

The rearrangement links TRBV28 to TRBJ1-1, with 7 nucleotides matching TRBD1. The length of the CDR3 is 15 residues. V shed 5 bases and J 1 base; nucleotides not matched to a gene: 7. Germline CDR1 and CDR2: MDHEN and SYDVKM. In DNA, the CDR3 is TGTGCCAGCAGTCCGGGGGACAGCCAGAACACTGAAGCTTTCTTT. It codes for CASSPGDSQNTEAFF. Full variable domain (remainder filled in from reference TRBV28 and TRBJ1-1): DVKVTQSSRYLVKRTGEKVFLECVQDMDHENMFWYRQDPGLGLRLIYFSYDVKMKEKGDIPEGYSVSREKKERFSLILESASTNQTSMYLCASSPGDSQNTEAFFGQGTRLTVV.

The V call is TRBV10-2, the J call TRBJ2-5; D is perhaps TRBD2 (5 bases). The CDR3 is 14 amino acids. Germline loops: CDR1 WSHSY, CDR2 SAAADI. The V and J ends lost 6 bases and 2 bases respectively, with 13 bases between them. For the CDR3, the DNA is TGCGCCAGCAGACTAGGAATGCATCAAGAGACCCAGTACTTC. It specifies CASRLGMHQETQYF.

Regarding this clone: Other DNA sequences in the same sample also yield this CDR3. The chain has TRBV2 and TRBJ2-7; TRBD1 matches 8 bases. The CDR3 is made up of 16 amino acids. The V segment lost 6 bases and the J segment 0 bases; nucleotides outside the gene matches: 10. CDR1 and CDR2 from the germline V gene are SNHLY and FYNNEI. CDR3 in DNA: TGTGCCAGCAGAAGGAGGACAGGGTCTTCCTCCTACGAGCAGTACTTC. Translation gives CASRRRTGSSSYEQYF.

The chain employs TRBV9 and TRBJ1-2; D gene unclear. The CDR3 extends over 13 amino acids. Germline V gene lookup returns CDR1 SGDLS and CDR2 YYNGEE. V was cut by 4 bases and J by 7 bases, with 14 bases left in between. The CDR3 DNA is TGTGCCAGCAGCTCCCGGGAGGGCTCTGGCTACACCTTC. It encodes CASSSREGSGYTF.

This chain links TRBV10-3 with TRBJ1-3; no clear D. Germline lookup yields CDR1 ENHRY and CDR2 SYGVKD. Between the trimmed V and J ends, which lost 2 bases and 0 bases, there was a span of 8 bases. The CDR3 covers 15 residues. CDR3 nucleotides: TGTGCCATCAGTGAGGCACCCAGCTCTGGAAACACCATATATTTT. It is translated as CAISEAPSSGNTIYF.

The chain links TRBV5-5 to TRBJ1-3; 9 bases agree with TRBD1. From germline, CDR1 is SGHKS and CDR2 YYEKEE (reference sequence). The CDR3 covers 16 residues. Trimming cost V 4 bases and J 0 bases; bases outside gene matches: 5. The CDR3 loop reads CASSLGTGTSGNTIYF. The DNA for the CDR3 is TGTGCCAGCAGCCTCGGGACAGGGACCTCTGGAAACACCATATATTTT. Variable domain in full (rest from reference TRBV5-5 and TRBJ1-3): DAGVTQSPTHLIKTRGQQVTLRCSPISGHKSVSWYQQVLGQGPQFIFQYYEKEERGRGNFPDRFSARQFPNYSSELNVNALLLGDSALYLCASSLGTGTSGNTIYFGEGSWLTVV.

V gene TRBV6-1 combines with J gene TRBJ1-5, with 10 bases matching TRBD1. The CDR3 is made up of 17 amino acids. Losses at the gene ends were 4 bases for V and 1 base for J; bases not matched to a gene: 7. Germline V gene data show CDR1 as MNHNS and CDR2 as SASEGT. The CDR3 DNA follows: TGTGCCAGCAGTGGTGACAGGGGGCTTGAGAGCAATCAGCCCCAGCATTTT. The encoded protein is CASSGDRGLESNQPQHF.

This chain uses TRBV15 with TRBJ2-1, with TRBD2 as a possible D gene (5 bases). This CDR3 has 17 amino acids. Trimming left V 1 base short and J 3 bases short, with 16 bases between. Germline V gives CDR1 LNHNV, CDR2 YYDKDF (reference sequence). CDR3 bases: TGTGCCACCAGCAGAGTACCCCCCCAGCGGCACTACAATGAGCAGTTCTTC. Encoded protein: CATSRVPPQRHYNEQFF.

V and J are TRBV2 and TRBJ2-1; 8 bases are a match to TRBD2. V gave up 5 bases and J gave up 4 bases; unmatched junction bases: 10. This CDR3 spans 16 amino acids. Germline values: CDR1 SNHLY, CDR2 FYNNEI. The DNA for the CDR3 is TGTGCCAGCAGTCTTAGCGGGGAATACATTTACAATGAGCAGTTCTTC. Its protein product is CASSLSGEYIYNEQFF. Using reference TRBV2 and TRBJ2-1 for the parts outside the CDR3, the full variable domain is EPEVTQTPSHQVTQMGQEVILRCVPISNHLYFYWYRQILGQKVEFLVSFYNNEISEKSEIFDDQFSVERPDGSNFTLKIRSTKLEDSAMYFCASSLSGEYIYNEQFFGPGTRLTVL.

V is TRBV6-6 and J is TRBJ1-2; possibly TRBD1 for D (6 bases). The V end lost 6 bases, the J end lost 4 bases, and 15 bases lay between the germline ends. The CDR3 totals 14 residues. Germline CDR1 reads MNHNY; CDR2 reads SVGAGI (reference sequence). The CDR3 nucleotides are TGTGCCAGCAGGCCGACGGACAGTTTCTATGGCTACACCTTC. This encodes CASRPTDSFYGYTF.

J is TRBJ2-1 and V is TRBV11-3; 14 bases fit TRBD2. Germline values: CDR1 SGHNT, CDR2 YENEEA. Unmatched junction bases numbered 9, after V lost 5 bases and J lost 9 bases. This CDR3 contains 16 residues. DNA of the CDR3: TGTGCCAGCAGCGCAGAGGGACTAGCGGGAGTTAGTGAGCAGTTCTTC. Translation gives CASSAEGLAGVSEQFF. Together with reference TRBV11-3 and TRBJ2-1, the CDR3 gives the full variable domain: EAGVVQSPRYKIIEKKQPVAFWCNPISGHNTLYWYLQNLGQGPELLIRYENEEAVDDSQLPKDRFSAERLKGVDSTLKIQPAELGDSAVYLCASSAEGLAGVSEQFFGPGTRLTVL.

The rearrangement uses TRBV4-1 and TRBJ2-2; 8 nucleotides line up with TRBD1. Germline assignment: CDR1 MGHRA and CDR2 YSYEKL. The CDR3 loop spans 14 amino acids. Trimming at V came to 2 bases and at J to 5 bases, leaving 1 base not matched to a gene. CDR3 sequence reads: CASSQTGGTGELFF. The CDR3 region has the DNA TGCGCCAGCAGCCAAACAGGGGGGACCGGGGAGCTGTTTTTT.

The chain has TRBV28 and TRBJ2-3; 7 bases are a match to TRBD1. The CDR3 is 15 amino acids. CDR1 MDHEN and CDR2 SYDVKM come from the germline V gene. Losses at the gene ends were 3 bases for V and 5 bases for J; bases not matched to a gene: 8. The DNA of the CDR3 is TGTGCCAGCAGTTTCCCACGGACAGGTCGAGATACGCAGTATTTT. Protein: CASSFPRTGRDTQYF.

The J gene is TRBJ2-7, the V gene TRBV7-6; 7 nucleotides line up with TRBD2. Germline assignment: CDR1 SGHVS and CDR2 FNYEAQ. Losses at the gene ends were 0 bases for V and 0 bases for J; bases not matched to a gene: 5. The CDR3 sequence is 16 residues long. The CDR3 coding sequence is TGTGCCAGCAGCTTAGCCTTTGCTAGCGGCTCCTACGAGCAGTACTTC. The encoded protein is CASSLAFASGSYEQYF.

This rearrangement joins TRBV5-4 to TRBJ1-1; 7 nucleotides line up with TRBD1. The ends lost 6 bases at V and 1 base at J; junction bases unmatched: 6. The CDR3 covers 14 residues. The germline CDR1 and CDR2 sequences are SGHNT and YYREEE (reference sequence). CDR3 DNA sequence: TGTGCCAGCAACCGACAGGGTACGAACACTGAAGCTTTCTTT. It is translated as CASNRQGTNTEAFF.

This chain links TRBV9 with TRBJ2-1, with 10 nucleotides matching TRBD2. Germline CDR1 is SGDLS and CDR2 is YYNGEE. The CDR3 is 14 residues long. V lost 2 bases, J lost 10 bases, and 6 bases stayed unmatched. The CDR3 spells CASSVSSGRKEQFF. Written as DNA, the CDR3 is TGTGCCAGCAGCGTCTCTAGCGGGAGAAAGGAGCAGTTCTTC.